The 17 T cell receptor beta chains listed next were all sequenced from one sample in a study of radiotherapy plus CTLA-4 blockade in lung cancer. Some clones are missing from TCRdb's copy, which holds only in-frame ones; the method was immunoSEQ multiplex PCR. The table includes around 82,000 clones, 85% to 90% detected once. The source material was peripheral blood, sampled from a patient treated with radiotherapy plus ipilimumab. The receptors here all came from a human donor with non-small cell lung cancer that progressed on radiotherapy plus ipilimumab.

Written as DNA, the CDR3 is TGTGCCAGTAGTATAGATCCGTCACCCTCGGGGGCAGATACGCAGTATTTT. This encodes CASSIDPSPSGADTQYF. The rearrangement links TRBV19 to TRBJ2-3, with D perhaps TRBD2 (6 bases). The germline CDR1 and CDR2 sequences are LNHDA and SQIVND (reference sequence). This CDR3 spans 17 amino acids. V was trimmed by 0 bases and J by 4 bases, leaving 17 bases between them.

The chain carries TRBV2 and TRBJ1-1, with TRBD1 matching 8 bases. The V and J ends lost 6 bases and 1 base, in that order; junction bases with no gene match: 4. The CDR3 is made up of 14 amino acids. Per the germline V gene, CDR1 is SNHLY and CDR2 is FYNNEI. Written as DNA, the CDR3 is TGTGCCAGCAGCCCCGGGACAGGGAACACTGAAGCTTTCTTT. Translated, it gives CASSPGTGNTEAFF.

The chain links TRBV13 to TRBJ1-4; TRBD1 aligns across 8 bases. V shed 4 bases, J shed 6 bases, and the junction held 4 bases outside the gene matches. CDR3 length equals 14 residues. The germline CDR1 and CDR2 sequences are PRHDT and FYEKMQ (reference sequence). The CDR3 DNA follows: TGTGCCAGCAGCTCCCGGACAGGGTATGAAAAACTGTTTTTT. The encoded protein is CASSSRTGYEKLFF.

The V gene is TRBV12-5, the J gene TRBJ2-1; 7 bases are shared with TRBD1. The CDR3 extends over 17 amino acids. CDR1 is LGHNT, CDR2 FRNRAP, per germline. The junction had 9 bases not matched to a gene; V was cut back by 0 bases and J by 4 bases. CDR3 bases: TGTGCTAGTGGTTTGGTCCTCGGGACAGACAATTACAATGAGCAGTTCTTC. Translation gives CASGLVLGTDNYNEQFF.

This rearrangement joins TRBV19 to TRBJ1-5; D not resolved. This CDR3 comprises 15 residues. CDR1 and CDR2 (germline): LNHDA, SQIVND (reference sequence). V lost 5 bases and J lost 0, with 11 bases in between. The DNA for the CDR3 is TGTGCCAGTAGTCAAAAAGAGTATAGCAATCAGCCCCAGCATTTT. Protein: CASSQKEYSNQPQHF.

This rearrangement joins TRBV5-5 to TRBJ1-1; possibly TRBD1 for D (5 bases). Germline lookup yields CDR1 SGHKS and CDR2 YYEKEE (reference sequence). The CDR3 totals 13 residues. Deletions cut 4 bases from V and 5 bases from J, with 12 bases between. The CDR3 nucleotides read TGTGCCAGCAGCCCGGGACCGGGGACTGAAGCTTTCTTT. Its protein product is CASSPGPGTEAFF.

In this sample, this clone turned up once. The gene calls are TRBV6-5 and TRBJ1-2; D unresolved. The CDR3 runs 13 residues. Germline values: CDR1 MNHEY, CDR2 SVGAGI. Trimming took 6 bases from V and 5 from J, leaving 13 bases between them. Here the CDR3 DNA reads TGTGCCAGCAGCATACAGAGGCGTTATGGCTACACCTTC. Protein sequence: CASSIQRRYGYTF.

The J gene is TRBJ1-1, the V gene TRBV11-3; 7 bases are a match to TRBD1. V dropped 6 bases and J dropped 4; count of bases not matched to a gene: 17. Germline V gene sequence: CDR1 SGHNT, CDR2 YENEEA. This CDR3 comprises 17 residues. The CDR3 sequence: CASSYSGLRGLSTEAFF. Written as DNA, the CDR3 is TGTGCCAGCAGTTATAGTGGACTTAGGGGGCTAAGCACTGAAGCTTTCTTT.

The CDR3 region is CASSPPMPDRGSPYEQYF. For the CDR3, the DNA is TGTGCCAGCAGCCCTCCCATGCCGGACAGGGGGTCTCCCTACGAGCAGTACTTC. The chain recombines TRBV7-9 with TRBJ2-7; TRBD1 matches 10 bases. The J segment lost 2 bases and the V segment lost 5 bases, leaving 15 bases of the junction unmatched. This CDR3 has 18 amino acids. CDR1 and CDR2 from the germline V gene are SEHNR and FQNEAQ (reference sequence).

The chain uses TRBV18 and TRBJ2-7, with 8 bases that match TRBD1. Looked up from germline, CDR1 is KGHSH and CDR2 is LQKENI. Trimming cost V 2 bases and J 4 bases; bases outside gene matches: 4. The CDR3 is 14 amino acids. The CDR3 DNA reads as TGTGCCAGCTCACCAGGACAGGGTCGGTACGAGCAGTACTTC. It yields the protein CASSPGQGRYEQYF.

This chain uses TRBV5-4 with TRBJ2-7, with TRBD2 matching over 7 bases. The V gene end was trimmed by 2 bases and the J gene end by 6 bases; junction bases not matched to a gene: 5. Germline V gene sequence: CDR1 SGHNT, CDR2 YYREEE (reference sequence). The CDR3 extends over 13 amino acids. The CDR3 sequence is CASSLEGGVEQYF. The CDR3 region has the DNA TGTGCCAGCAGCTTAGAGGGAGGGGTCGAGCAGTACTTC.

The chain joins TRBV12-5 to TRBJ1-6; D is perhaps TRBD1 (5 bases). In germline, CDR1 is LGHNT, CDR2 FRNRAP. This CDR3 comprises 16 residues. V lost 7 bases to trimming and J lost 0 bases, with 13 bases between them. CDR3 DNA sequence: TGTGCTAGTGCCTCCTGGGGGGTCTCCTATAATTCACCCCTCCACTTT. Translated: CASASWGVSYNSPLHF.

The chain uses TRBV2 and TRBJ1-2; D perhaps matches TRBD1 (6 bases). In germline, CDR1 is SNHLY, CDR2 FYNNEI. The V gene lost 5 bases and the J gene lost 4 bases, with 11 bases spanning the gap. This CDR3 is 13 amino acids long. The CDR3 loop reads CASSIEGGYGYTF. CDR3 in DNA: TGTGCCAGCAGTATTGAGGGGGGCTATGGCTACACCTTC. The variable domain in full, completed from reference TRBV2 and TRBJ1-2, reads EPEVTQTPSHQVTQMGQEVILRCVPISNHLYFYWYRQILGQKVEFLVSFYNNEISEKSEIFDDQFSVERPDGSNFTLKIRSTKLEDSAMYFCASSIEGGYGYTFGSGTRLTVV.

The V call is TRBV6-5, the J call TRBJ1-6; D unresolved. V lost 6 bases to trimming and J lost 5 bases, with 8 bases between them. The CDR3 is made up of 13 amino acids. Germline loops: CDR1 MNHEY, CDR2 SVGAGI. CDR3 nucleotide sequence: TGTGCCAGCAGCCCGACTCATAATTCACCCCTCCACTTT. This sequence encodes CASSPTHNSPLHF.

V gene TRBV9 combines with J gene TRBJ2-1; 7 bases match TRBD2. The germline gives CDR1 SGDLS, CDR2 YYNGEE. The CDR3 runs 17 residues. V was pared by 0 bases and J by 2 bases, with 8 bases of the junction left unmatched. CDR3 sequence reads: CASSVARNGRTYNEQFF. CDR3 coding DNA: TGTGCCAGCAGCGTAGCTAGGAACGGGAGGACCTACAATGAGCAGTTCTTC.

J is TRBJ2-3 and V is TRBV29-1, with a possible D match to TRBD1 (5 bases). Germline values: CDR1 SQVTM, CDR2 ANQGSEA. V lost 4 bases and J 4 bases, leaving 12 bases between the germline ends. The CDR3 has 13 amino acids. The DNA for the CDR3 is TGCAGCGTTGTTCTGTTGGGGCCAGATACGCAGTATTTT. This sequence encodes CSVVLLGPDTQYF.

The V and J genes are TRBV6-5 and TRBJ2-7; 10 bases agree with TRBD1. Germline V gene data show CDR1 as MNHEY and CDR2 as SVGAGI. Trimming at V came to 3 bases and at J to 2 bases, leaving 1 base not matched to a gene. The CDR3 is 14 residues long. Here the CDR3 reads CASSYGQGAYEQYF. DNA of the CDR3: TGTGCCAGCAGTTATGGACAGGGGGCCTACGAGCAGTACTTC.